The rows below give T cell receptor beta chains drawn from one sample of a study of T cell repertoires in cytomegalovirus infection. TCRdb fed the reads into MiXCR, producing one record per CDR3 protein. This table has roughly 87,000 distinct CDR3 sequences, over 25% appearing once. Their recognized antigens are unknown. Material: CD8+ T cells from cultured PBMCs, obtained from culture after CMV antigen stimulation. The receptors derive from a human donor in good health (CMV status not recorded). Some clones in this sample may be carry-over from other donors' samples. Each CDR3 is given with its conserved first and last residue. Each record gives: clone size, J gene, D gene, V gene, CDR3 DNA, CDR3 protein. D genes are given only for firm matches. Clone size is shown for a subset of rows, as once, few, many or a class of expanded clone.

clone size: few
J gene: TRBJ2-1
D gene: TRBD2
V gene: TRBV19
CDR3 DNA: TGTGCCAGTAGTAGCGGGGGGTCCCATGAGCAGTTCTTC
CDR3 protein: CASSSGGSHEQFF

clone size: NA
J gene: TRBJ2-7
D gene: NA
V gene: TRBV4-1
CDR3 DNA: TGCGCCAGCAGCCAAGTTTCGGACTACGAGCAGTACTTC
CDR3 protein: CASSQVSDYEQYF

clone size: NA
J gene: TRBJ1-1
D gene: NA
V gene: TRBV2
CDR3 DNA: TGTGCCAGCAGCGATACCATACCCGCAGGGTATCCTGAAGCTTTCTTT
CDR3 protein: CASSDTIPAGYPEAFF

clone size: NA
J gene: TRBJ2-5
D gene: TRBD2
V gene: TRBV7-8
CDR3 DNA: TGTGCCAGCACCGAGGGGACTAGAGGGGCGGAGACCCAGTACTTC
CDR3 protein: CASTEGTRGAETQYF

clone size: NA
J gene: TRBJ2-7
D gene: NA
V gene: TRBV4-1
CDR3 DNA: TGCGCCAGCAGCCGTCCGGCGGCGCTATACGAGCAGTACTTC
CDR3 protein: CASSRPAALYEQYF

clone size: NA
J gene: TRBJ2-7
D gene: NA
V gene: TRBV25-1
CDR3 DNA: TGTGCCAGCAGTGAATACGGCGAGCAGTACTTC
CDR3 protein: CASSEYGEQYF

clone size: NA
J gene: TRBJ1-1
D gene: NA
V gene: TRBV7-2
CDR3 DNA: TGTGCCAGCAGCTTAGGAGGGTGGAGGTCCAAGAACACTGAAGCTTTCTTT
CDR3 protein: CASSLGGWRSKNTEAFF

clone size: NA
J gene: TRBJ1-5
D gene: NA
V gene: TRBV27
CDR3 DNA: TGTGCCAGCAGTGTCGGGGGACCGAATCAGCCCCAGCATTTT
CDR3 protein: CASSVGGPNQPQHF

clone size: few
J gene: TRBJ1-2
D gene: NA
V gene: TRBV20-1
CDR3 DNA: TGCAGTGCTAGTATGGCACACGCAAATCTCTATGGCTACACCTTC
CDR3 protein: CSASMAHANLYGYTF

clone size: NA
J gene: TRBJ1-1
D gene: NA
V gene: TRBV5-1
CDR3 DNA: TGCGCCAGCAGCACAGGACCGATGAACACTGAAGCTTTCTTT
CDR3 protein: CASSTGPMNTEAFF

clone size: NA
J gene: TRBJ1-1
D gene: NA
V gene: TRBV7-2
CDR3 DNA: TGTGCCAGCAGCTTAGGCAGGGTAGTAGCTGAAGCTTTCTTT
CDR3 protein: CASSLGRVVAEAFF